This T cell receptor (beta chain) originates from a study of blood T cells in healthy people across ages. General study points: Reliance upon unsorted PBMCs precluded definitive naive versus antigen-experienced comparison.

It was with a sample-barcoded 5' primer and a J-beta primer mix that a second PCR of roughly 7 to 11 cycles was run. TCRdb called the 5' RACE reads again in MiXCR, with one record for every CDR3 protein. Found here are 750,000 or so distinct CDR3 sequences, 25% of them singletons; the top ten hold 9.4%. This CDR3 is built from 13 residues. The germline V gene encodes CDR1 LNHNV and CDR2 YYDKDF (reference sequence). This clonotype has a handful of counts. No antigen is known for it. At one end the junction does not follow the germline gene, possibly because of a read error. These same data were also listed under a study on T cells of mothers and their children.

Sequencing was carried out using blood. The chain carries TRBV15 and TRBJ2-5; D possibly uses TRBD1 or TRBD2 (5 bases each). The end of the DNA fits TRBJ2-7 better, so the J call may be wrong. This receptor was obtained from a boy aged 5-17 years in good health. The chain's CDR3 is CAISTEGTYEQYF. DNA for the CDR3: TGTGCCATCAGCACCGAGGGGACCTACGAGCAGTACTTC.